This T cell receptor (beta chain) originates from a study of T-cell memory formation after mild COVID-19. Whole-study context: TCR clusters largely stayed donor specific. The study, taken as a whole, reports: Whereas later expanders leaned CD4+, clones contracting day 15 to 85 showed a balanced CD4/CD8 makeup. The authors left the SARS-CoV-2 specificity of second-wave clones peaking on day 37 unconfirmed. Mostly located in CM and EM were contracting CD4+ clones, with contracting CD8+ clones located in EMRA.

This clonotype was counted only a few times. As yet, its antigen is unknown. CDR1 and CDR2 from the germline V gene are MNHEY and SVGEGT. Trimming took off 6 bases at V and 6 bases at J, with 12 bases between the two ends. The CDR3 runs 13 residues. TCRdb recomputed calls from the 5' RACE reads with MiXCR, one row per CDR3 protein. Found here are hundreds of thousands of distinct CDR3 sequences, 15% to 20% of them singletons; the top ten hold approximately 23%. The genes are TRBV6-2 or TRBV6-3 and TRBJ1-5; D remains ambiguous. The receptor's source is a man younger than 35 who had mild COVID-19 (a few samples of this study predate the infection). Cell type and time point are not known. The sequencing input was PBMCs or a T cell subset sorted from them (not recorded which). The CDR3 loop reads CASRDFEGQPQHF. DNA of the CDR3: TGTGCCAGCAGGGACTTTGAGGGTCAGCCCCAGCATTTT.